Listed here are 10 T cell receptor beta chains from one sample, sequenced in a study of cytomegalovirus exposure and HLA in healthy donors. The PCR made use of 60 Vbeta and 13 Jbeta primers. Data came from immunoSEQ multiplex PCR; TCRdb stores just in-frame clones and leaves some out. The sample has around 85,000 clones; over 65% are singletons. The specimen was PBMCs. The receptors derive from a man aged 25 to 40 in good health and CMV-seropositive.

The chain is built from TRBV7-9 and TRBJ1-3; perhaps TRBD1 as D (6 bases). The ends were cut back, 6 bases at V and 1 base at J, with 13 bases in the middle. This CDR3 contains 15 residues. The germline V gene encodes CDR1 SEHNR and CDR2 FQNEAQ (reference sequence). CDR3 loop: CASSPGRGSGNTIYF. In DNA form, the CDR3 reads TGTGCCAGCAGTCCGGGAAGGGGGTCTGGAAACACCATATATTTT. Supplemented by reference TRBV7-9 and TRBJ1-3, the full variable domain reads DTGVSQNPRHKITKRGQNVTFRCDPISEHNRLYWYRQTLGQGPEFLTYFQNEAQLEKSRLLSDRFSAERPKGSFSTLEIQRTEQGDSAMYLCASSPGRGSGNTIYFGEGSWLTVV.

This clone was counted once. V usage is TRBV5-1 and J usage is TRBJ2-1, with 12 positions matching TRBD2. The germline CDR1 and CDR2 sequences are SGHRS and YFSETQ. The junction had 10 bases not matched to a gene; V was cut back by 3 bases and J by 0 bases. CDR3 size: 19 residues. The CDR3 spells CASSSATSGGRSSYNEQFF. CDR3 DNA sequence: TGCGCCAGCAGCTCCGCGACTAGCGGGGGCCGAAGCTCCTACAATGAGCAGTTCTTC. The complete variable domain, with remaining parts taken from reference TRBV5-1 and TRBJ2-1, reads KAGVTQTPRYLIKTRGQQVTLSCSPISGHRSVSWYQQTPGQGLQFLFEYFSETQRNKGNFPGRFSGRQFSNSRSEMNVSTLELGDSALYLCASSSATSGGRSSYNEQFFGPGTRLTVL.

J is TRBJ1-1 and V is TRBV28, with 7 nucleotides matching TRBD1. CDR1 is MDHEN, CDR2 SYDVKM, per germline. The ends lost 10 bases at V and 0 bases at J; junction bases unmatched: 5. This CDR3 is 13 amino acids long. CDR3 coding DNA: TGTGCCATCTGGGGACAGATGAACACTGAAGCTTTCTTT. This translates into CAIWGQMNTEAFF.

The J gene is TRBJ1-1, the V gene TRBV25-1, with D unresolved. The V and J ends lost 6 bases and 7 bases respectively, with 12 bases between them. Germline V lookup: CDR1 MGHDK, CDR2 SYGVNS. The CDR3 totals 12 residues. The CDR3, as DNA: TGTGCCAGCAGGCTAAGTCCATGTGAAGCTTTCTTT. Amino acid sequence: CASRLSPCEAFF.

This CDR3 is CSVEDVPGGTVSYEQYF. CDR3 bases: TGCAGCGTTGAAGATGTTCCAGGCGGGACAGTCTCCTACGAGCAGTACTTC. This chain connects TRBV29-1 to TRBJ2-7, with D perhaps TRBD1 (7 bases). The germline V gene has CDR1 SQVTM and CDR2 ANQGSEA. V was shortened by 0 bases and J by 0 bases, with 18 bases between the two germline ends. The CDR3 extends over 17 amino acids.

The rearrangement links TRBV30 to TRBJ2-3, with TRBD1 identical over 8 bases. Per the germline V gene, CDR1 is GTSNPN and CDR2 is SVGIG (reference sequence). This CDR3 contains 13 residues. J gave up 4 bases and V 1 base, and 1 base lay outside the gene matches. CDR3 loop: CAWSGTGSDTQYF. Written as DNA, the CDR3 is TGTGCCTGGAGTGGGACAGGGTCAGATACGCAGTATTTT.

The chain recombines TRBV6-1 with TRBJ2-7; TRBD2 aligns across 15 bases. The CDR3 consists of 18 residues. CDR1 MNHNS and CDR2 SASEGT come from the germline V gene. After removal of 3 bases from V and 3 bases from J, the junction contained 9 bases not matched to a gene. This CDR3 reads CASSEWTSGGAGGYEQYF. CDR3 DNA sequence: TGTGCCAGCAGTGAGTGGACTAGCGGGGGGGCGGGGGGCTACGAGCAGTACTTC.

The chain combines TRBV28 with TRBJ2-7, with 8 nucleotides matching TRBD2. The CDR3 has 15 residues. J gave up 4 bases and V 6 bases, and 11 bases lay outside the gene matches. Germline assignment: CDR1 MDHEN and CDR2 SYDVKM. The CDR3, as DNA: TGTGCCAGCAGGACGAGCGGGAGTACGTCGTACGAGCAGTACTTC. It yields the protein CASRTSGSTSYEQYF.

This clone has just one count. The chain has TRBV30 and TRBJ1-5, with 7 bases fitting TRBD1. Germline V gives CDR1 GTSNPN, CDR2 SVGIG (reference sequence). The J segment lost 9 bases and the V segment lost 3 bases, leaving 5 bases of the junction unmatched. The CDR3 extends over 12 amino acids. CDR3 residues: CAWSDRALPQHF. The CDR3 DNA reads as TGTGCCTGGAGCGACAGGGCTTTGCCCCAGCATTTT.

This clone has more than one count but fewer than ten. Compared with germline, one end of the junction differs, possibly owing to a read error. The chain couples TRBV6-1 to TRBJ1-6, with no clear D. In germline, CDR1 is MNHNS, CDR2 SASEGT. This CDR3 has 15 residues. The CDR3 DNA is TGTGCCAGCAGCTGGGCCACTGATTTCAATTCACCCCTCAACTTT. This translates into CASSWATDFNSPLNF.